This section outlines one TCR beta chain sequence together with its context. The antigen remains undetermined. Only in-frame clones appear in the TCRdb table, and some are missing; sequencing was by immunoSEQ multiplex PCR. The repertoire holds about 50,000 clones, roughly 96% seen once, with 1.1% to 1.5% in the top ten. Time point in this sample: new active TB diagnosis, blood taken before or within 7 days of starting treatment. This sample is drawn from a study of T cells in tuberculosis. Germline V gives CDR1 MDHEN, CDR2 SYDVKM. J was trimmed by 7 bases and V by 2 bases; bases with no gene match: 5. This CDR3 spans 14 amino acids. Study-level findings and limits: Smaller distances to GMM-specific TCRs suggested their expansion in active tuberculosis.

The V and J genes are TRBV28 and TRBJ1-5; 7 positions agree with TRBD1. The clonotype comes from an adult with tuberculosis. The starting material was PBMCs, obtained at tuberculosis diagnosis. The DNA of the CDR3 is TGTGCCAGCAGTTTAAGAGGGGGCGGGCAGCCCCAGCATTTT. Protein sequence: CASSLRGGGQPQHF.